This record looks at one T cell receptor (beta chain) sequence and its context. Its antigen is not identified. RNA transcripts gave rise to amplified TCR beta CDR3 regions. The HTBI set primed first-round TCR CDR3 RT-PCR. TCRdb fed the multiplex PCR reads into MiXCR, producing one record per CDR3 protein. Among 450,000 to 700,000 distinct CDR3 sequences listed, about 43% were seen once. Trimming stripped 4 bases from V and 5 bases from J, with 12 bases between. The CDR3 has 13 residues. CDR1 SGHRS and CDR2 YFSETQ come from the germline V gene. This specimen belongs to a study of T cells in Graves' hyperthyroidism and ophthalmopathy. Whole-study findings and limits: Ophthalmopathy onset followed model prediction by a median roughly 6.5 months.

Input material: peripheral blood or thyroid tissue (not recorded which). The TCR sequence derives from an adult woman with Graves' disease, either hyperthyroidism or ophthalmopathy (not recorded which). The rearrangement links TRBV5-1 to TRBJ1-1; maybe TRBD1 (5 bases). The CDR3 nucleotides are TGCGCCAGCAGCCGAGGAGGGGTTACTGAAGCTTTCTTT. It yields the protein CASSRGGVTEAFF.